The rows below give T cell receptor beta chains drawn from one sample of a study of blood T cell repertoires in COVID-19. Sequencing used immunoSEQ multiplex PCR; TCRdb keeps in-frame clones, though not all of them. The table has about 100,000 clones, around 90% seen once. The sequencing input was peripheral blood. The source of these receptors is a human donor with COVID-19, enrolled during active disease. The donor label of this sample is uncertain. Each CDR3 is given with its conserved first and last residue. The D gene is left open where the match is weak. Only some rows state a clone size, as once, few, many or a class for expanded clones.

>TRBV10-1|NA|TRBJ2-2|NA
CASSAQGEAGELFF
TGCGCCAGCAGCGCCCAGGGGGAGGCCGGGGAGCTGTTTTTT
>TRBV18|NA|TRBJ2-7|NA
CASSSTGAHEQYF
TGTGCCAGCTCATCTACAGGTGCCCACGAGCAGTACTTC
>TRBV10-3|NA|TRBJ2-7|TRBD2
CAISAAGGVIDEQYF
TGTGCCATCAGTGCGGCGGGGGGAGTGATCGACGAGCAGTACTTC
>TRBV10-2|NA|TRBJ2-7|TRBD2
CASSLGTSGIGDEQYF
TGCGCCAGCAGTCTGGGGACTAGCGGGATCGGAGACGAGCAGTACTTC
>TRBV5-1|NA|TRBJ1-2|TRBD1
CASSRQGADGYTF
TGCGCCAGCAGCAGACAGGGGGCGGATGGCTACACCTTC
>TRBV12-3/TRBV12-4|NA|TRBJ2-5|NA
CASRRGQETQYF
TGTGCCAGCAGACGGGGCCAAGAGACCCAGTACTTC
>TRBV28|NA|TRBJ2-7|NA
CASSSGEHEQYF
TGTGCCAGCAGTTCCGGGGAGCACGAGCAGTACTTC
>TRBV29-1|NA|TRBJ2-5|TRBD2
CSVEASGGLQETQYF
TGCAGCGTTGAAGCTAGCGGGGGGCTACAAGAGACCCAGTACTTC
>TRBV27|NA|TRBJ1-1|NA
CASQFRTEAFF
TGTGCCAGCCAGTTCCGCACTGAAGCTTTCTTT
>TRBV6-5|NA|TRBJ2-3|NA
CASSSPRWRILGTQYF
TGTGCCAGCAGTTCCCCACGTTGGCGGATACTGGGTACGCAGTATTTT
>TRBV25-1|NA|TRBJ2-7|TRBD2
CASSGAGGTYEQYF
TGTGCCAGTAGCGGGGCTGGGGGTACCTACGAGCAGTACTTC
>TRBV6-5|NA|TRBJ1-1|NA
CASSYAGFFTEAFF
TGTGCCAGCAGTTACGCGGGGTTTTTCACTGAAGCTTTCTTT
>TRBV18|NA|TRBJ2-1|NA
CASSPLSGPGNEQFF
TGTGCCAGCTCACCCCTAAGCGGACCGGGGAATGAGCAGTTCTTC
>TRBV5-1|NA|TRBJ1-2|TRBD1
CASSLGTGDYGYTF
TGCGCCAGCAGCTTGGGAACAGGGGACTATGGCTACACCTTC
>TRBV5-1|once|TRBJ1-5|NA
CASSADSSNQPQHF
TGCGCCAGCAGCGCGGACAGCAGCAATCAGCCCCAGCATTTT
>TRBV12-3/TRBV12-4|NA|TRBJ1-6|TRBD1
CASSAYRGTPLHF
TGTGCCAGCAGTGCTTACAGGGGGACGCCCCTCCACTTT
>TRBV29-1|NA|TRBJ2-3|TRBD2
CSVGTSGEDTQYF
TGCAGCGTCGGGACTAGCGGGGAAGATACGCAGTATTTT
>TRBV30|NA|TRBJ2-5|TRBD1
CAWGQGALQETQYF
TGTGCCTGGGGTCAGGGGGCCCTTCAAGAGACCCAGTACTTC
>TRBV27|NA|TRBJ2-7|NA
CASRPRDTAYEQYF
TGTGCCAGCCGACCTCGGGACACCGCCTACGAGCAGTACTTC
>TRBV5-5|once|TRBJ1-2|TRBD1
CASSLAGQGYYGYTF
TGTGCCAGCAGCTTGGCGGGACAGGGGTACTATGGCTACACCTTC
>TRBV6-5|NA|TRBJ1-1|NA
CASKWSAGEAFF
TGTGCCAGCAAGTGGTCGGCAGGTGAAGCTTTCTTT
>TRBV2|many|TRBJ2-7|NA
CASSEYNEQYF
TGTGCCAGCAGTGAATACAACGAGCAGTACTTC
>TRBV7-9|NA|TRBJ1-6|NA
CASSLGFRGNSPLHF
TGTGCCAGCAGCTTAGGGTTCAGGGGCAATTCACCCCTCCACTTT
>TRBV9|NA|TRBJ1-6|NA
CASSVGEGRGSPLHF
TGTGCCAGCAGCGTAGGAGAGGGGCGGGGGTCACCCCTCCACTTT
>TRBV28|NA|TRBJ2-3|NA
CASSPGGTDTQYF
TGTGCCAGCAGTCCGGGAGGCACAGATACGCAGTATTTT
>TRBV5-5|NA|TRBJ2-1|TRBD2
CASTPAPVLAGGYHEQFF
TGTGCCAGCACCCCCGCGCCGGTACTAGCGGGGGGCTACCATGAGCAGTTCTTC
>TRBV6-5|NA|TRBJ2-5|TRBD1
CASSYRDRETQYF
TGTGCCAGCAGTTACCGGGACAGAGAGACCCAGTACTTC